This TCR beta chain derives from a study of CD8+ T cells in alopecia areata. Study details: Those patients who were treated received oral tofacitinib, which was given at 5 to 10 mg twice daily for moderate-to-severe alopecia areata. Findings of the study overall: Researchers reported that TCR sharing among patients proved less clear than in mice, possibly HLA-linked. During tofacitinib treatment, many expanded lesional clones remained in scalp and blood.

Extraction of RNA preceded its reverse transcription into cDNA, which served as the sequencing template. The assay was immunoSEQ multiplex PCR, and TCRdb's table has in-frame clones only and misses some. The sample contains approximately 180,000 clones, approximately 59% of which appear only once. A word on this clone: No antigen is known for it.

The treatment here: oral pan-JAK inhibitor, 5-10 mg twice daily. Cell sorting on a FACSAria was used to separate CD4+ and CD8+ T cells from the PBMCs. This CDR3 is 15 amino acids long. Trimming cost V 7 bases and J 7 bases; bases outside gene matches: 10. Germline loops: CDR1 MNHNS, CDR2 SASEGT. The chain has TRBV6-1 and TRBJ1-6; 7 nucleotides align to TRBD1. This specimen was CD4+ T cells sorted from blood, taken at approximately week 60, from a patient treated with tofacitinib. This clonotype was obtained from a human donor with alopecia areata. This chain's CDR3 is CASTAMTGMNSPLHF. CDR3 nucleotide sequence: TGTGCCAGCACCGCAATGACAGGGATGAATTCACCCCTCCACTTT.